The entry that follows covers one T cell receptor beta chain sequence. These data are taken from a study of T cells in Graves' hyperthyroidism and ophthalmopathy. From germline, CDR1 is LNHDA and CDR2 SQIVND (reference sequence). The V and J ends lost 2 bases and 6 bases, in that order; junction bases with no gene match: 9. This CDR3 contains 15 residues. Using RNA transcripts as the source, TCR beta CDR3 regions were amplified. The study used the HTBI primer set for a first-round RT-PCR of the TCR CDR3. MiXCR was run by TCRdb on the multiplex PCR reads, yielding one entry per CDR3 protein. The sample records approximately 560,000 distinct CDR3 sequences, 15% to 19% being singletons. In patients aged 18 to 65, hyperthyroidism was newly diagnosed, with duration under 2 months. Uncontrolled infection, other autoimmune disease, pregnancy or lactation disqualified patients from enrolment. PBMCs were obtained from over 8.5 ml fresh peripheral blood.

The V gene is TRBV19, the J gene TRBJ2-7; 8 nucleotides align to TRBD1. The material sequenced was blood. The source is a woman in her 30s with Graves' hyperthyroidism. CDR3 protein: CASSINSRGLSEQYF. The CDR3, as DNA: TGTGCCAGTAGTATAAACTCCAGGGGGCTTAGCGAGCAGTACTTC.